The rows below give T cell receptor beta chains drawn from one sample of a study of blood T cell repertoires in COVID-19. Sequencing used immunoSEQ multiplex PCR; TCRdb keeps in-frame clones, though not all of them. The repertoire holds tens of thousands of clones, with more than 75% as singletons. Sequenced sample: peripheral blood. The source is a man at least 80 years old with acute or convalescent COVID-19. Both conserved end residues are part of each CDR3. A D gene is named only where the DNA matches it firmly. Expanded clones get a size class; other rows say once, few or many, or leave the size out.

few | TRBJ2-4 | - | TRBV2 | CASTVYGERGNIQYF | TGTGCCAGCACAGTTTACGGTGAACGAGGGAACATTCAGTACTTC
- | TRBJ2-5 | - | TRBV5-1 | CASSRPGTQYF | TGCGCCAGCAGCCGGCCAGGGACCCAGTACTTC
- | TRBJ1-2 | - | TRBV30 | CAWSPGENYGYTF | TGTGCCTGGAGCCCAGGGGAAAACTATGGCTACACCTTC
- | TRBJ1-2 | - | TRBV27 | CASTQGGGNYGYTF | TGTGCCAGCACCCAAGGAGGAGGGAACTATGGCTACACCTTC
few | TRBJ2-7 | TRBD1 | TRBV2 | CAIQGQNYEQYF | TGTGCCATACAGGGACAGAACTACGAGCAGTACTTC
- | TRBJ2-5 | - | TRBV5-1 | CASSLALELGGGPGETQYF | TGCGCCAGCAGCTTGGCGTTGGAGCTAGGGGGGGGCCCCGGTGAGACCCAGTACTTC
once | TRBJ1-3 | - | TRBV19 | CASSIGFSGNTIYF | TGTGCCAGTAGTATCGGGTTCTCTGGAAACACCATATATTTT
- | TRBJ2-1 | - | TRBV5-1 | CASSRPGNNEQFF | TGCGCCAGCAGCCGCCCAGGGAACAATGAGCAGTTCTTC
few | TRBJ2-3 | - | TRBV11-2 | CASSSGHWTDTQYF | TGTGCCAGCAGCTCCGGACATTGGACAGATACGCAGTATTTT
- | TRBJ1-1 | - | TRBV29-1 | CSVAYRRNTEAFF | TGCAGCGTTGCTTACCGGAGAAACACTGAAGCTTTCTTT
few | TRBJ1-2 | - | TRBV25-1 | CASSAIGQFYGYTF | TGTGCCAGCAGTGCAATAGGACAGTTCTATGGCTACACCTTC
- | TRBJ1-2 | - | TRBV12-3/TRBV12-4 | CASSFGADYGYTF | TGTGCCAGCAGTTTTGGAGCTGACTATGGCTACACCTTC
- | TRBJ1-2 | - | TRBV29-1 | CSVEGRVGYTF | TGCAGCGTTGAGGGGAGGGTTGGCTACACCTTC
- | TRBJ1-5 | TRBD1 | TRBV19 | CASSTDRGYSNQPQHF | TGTGCCAGTAGTACGGACAGGGGTTATAGCAATCAGCCCCAGCATTTT
- | TRBJ1-1 | - | TRBV5-4 | CAWEGNTEAFF | TGTGCCTGGGAGGGAAACACTGAAGCTTTCTTT
few | TRBJ2-5 | TRBD1 | TRBV3-1/TRBV3-2 | CASSQQIQGLQTQYF | TGTGCCAGCAGCCAACAAATACAGGGGTTACAGACCCAGTACTTC
once | TRBJ1-5 | TRBD1 | TRBV6-5 | CASTADRGGPQHF | TGTGCCAGCACCGCGGACAGGGGGGGGCCCCAGCATTTT
few | TRBJ2-7 | - | TRBV11-2 | CASSLDTRRAYEQYF | TGTGCCAGCAGCTTAGATACAAGGAGGGCCTACGAGCAGTACTTC
- | TRBJ2-1 | - | TRBV7-8 | CASSLNYDEQFF | TGTGCCAGCAGCTTAAATTATGATGAGCAGTTCTTC
- | TRBJ2-5 | TRBD1 | TRBV13 | CASSLGTGAQETQYF | TGTGCCAGCAGCCTCGGGACAGGGGCACAAGAGACCCAGTACTTC
- | TRBJ1-5 | - | TRBV6-2/TRBV6-3 | CASTSSAGRQPQHF | TGTGCCAGCACTTCCTCAGCGGGGCGACAGCCCCAGCATTTT
- | TRBJ1-3 | - | TRBV2 | CASSEAAGSGNTIYF | TGTGCCAGCAGTGAAGCGGCAGGGTCTGGAAACACCATATATTTT
- | TRBJ2-3 | - | TRBV24-1 | CATSAADKGSGDTQYF | TGTGCCACCAGTGCAGCTGACAAAGGAAGTGGAGATACGCAGTATTTT
- | TRBJ1-5 | TRBD1 | TRBV5-5 | CASSGGTGLYSNQPQHF | TGTGCCAGCAGCGGCGGGACAGGGCTTTACAGCAATCAGCCCCAGCATTTT
- | TRBJ2-5 | - | TRBV10-2 | CASSSSSRETQYF | TGCGCCAGCAGCTCGTCCTCTCGAGAGACCCAGTACTTC
few | TRBJ2-5 | - | TRBV28 | CASSSSNLGETQYF | -
once | TRBJ1-2 | - | TRBV6-6 | CASSYVGAGNYGYTF | TGTGCCAGCAGTTACGTGGGTGCGGGGAACTATGGCTACACCTTC
- | TRBJ2-1 | TRBD1 | TRBV6-1 | CASSEGTGDPSYNEQFF | TGTGCCAGCAGTGAAGGGACAGGGGATCCCTCCTACAATGAGCAGTTCTTC
- | TRBJ1-3 | - | TRBV6-5 | CASRDSSGNTIYF | TGTGCCAGCAGGGACAGCTCTGGAAACACCATATATTTT
once | TRBJ1-5 | TRBD1 | TRBV7-6 | CASSLRGGDQPQHF | TGTGCCAGCAGCTTAAGAGGGGGCGATCAGCCCCAGCATTTT
- | TRBJ2-7 | - | TRBV10-3 | CAIGVLGYEQYF | TGTGCCATCGGAGTCTTGGGCTACGAGCAGTACTTC
- | TRBJ2-5 | - | TRBV19 | CASNFPGQETQYF | TGTGCCAGTAATTTTCCGGGGCAAGAGACCCAGTACTTC
- | TRBJ2-3 | TRBD2 | TRBV27 | CASSRLAGFADTQYF | TGTGCCAGCAGCCGACTAGCGGGTTTCGCAGATACGCAGTATTTT
few | TRBJ1-2 | - | TRBV9 | CASSAAGGFTGYTF | TGTGCCAGCAGCGCCGCGGGGGGGTTTACAGGCTACACCTTC
- | TRBJ1-2 | TRBD1 | TRBV5-8 | CASSLILGTGGNYGYTF | TGTGCCAGCAGCTTGATACTGGGGACAGGGGGTAACTATGGCTACACCTTC
- | TRBJ2-4 | TRBD1 | TRBV11-3 | CASSRVQGENIQYF | TGTGCCAGCAGCCGAGTACAGGGGGAGAACATTCAGTACTTC
- | TRBJ1-1 | TRBD1 | TRBV5-1 | CASSSGQGPSTEAFF | TGCGCCAGCAGCTCAGGACAGGGACCGAGCACTGAAGCTTTCTTT
- | TRBJ1-2 | - | TRBV24-1 | CATRGDYGYTF | TGTGCCACCAGAGGAGACTATGGCTACACCTTC
few | TRBJ2-7 | - | TRBV5-6 | CASSIGQSYEQYF | TGTGCCAGCAGCATAGGACAGTCCTACGAGCAGTACTTC
- | TRBJ1-1 | - | TRBV30 | CAWSSGSTEAFF | TGTGCCTGGAGTTCGGGGAGCACTGAAGCTTTCTTT
- | TRBJ2-2 | - | TRBV18 | CASSPPGRTGELFF | TGTGCCAGCTCACCCCCAGGAAGGACCGGGGAGCTGTTTTTT
- | TRBJ2-7 | - | TRBV5-1 | CASSFRGDYEQYF | TGCGCCAGCAGCTTCAGAGGAGACTACGAGCAGTACTTC
- | TRBJ2-1 | TRBD2 | TRBV13 | CASSGFLRTSGTYNEQFF | TGTGCCAGCAGCGGATTCTTGAGGACTAGCGGGACTTACAATGAGCAGTTCTTC
medium-sized | TRBJ2-2 | - | TRBV4-2 | CASSPSDSLNTGELFF | TGTGCCAGCAGCCCATCGGACTCACTGAACACCGGGGAGCTGTTTTTT
- | TRBJ1-1 | TRBD1 | TRBV9 | CASSPSPGGFPEAFF | TGTGCCAGCAGCCCCAGCCCAGGGGGCTTCCCTGAAGCTTTCTTT
- | TRBJ2-2 | TRBD1 | TRBV5-1 | CASSGQGGVMAGELFF | TGCGCCAGCAGCGGACAGGGGGGAGTAATGGCCGGGGAGCTGTTTTTT